These 18 T cell receptor beta chains share one sample of origin, sequenced in a study of regulatory T cells in long-lasting Graves disease. Combining iRepertoire HTBI primers with Arm-PCR of CDR3 regions, the authors built TCR beta libraries. TCRdb re-analysed the multiplex PCR reads in MiXCR, keeping a single row per CDR3 protein. The profile shows roughly 500,000 distinct CDR3 sequences, less than 25% of them singletons. Time point: persistent/refractory GD, antithyroid drugs over 5 years with positive TRAb. From PBMCs, RNA was extracted and then used to make the TCR library. The sample in question was peripheral blood mononuclear cells (PBMCs), obtained when the disease was refractory, from a patient treated with antithyroid drugs. The receptors here all came from a female donor with Graves disease.

The gene calls are TRBV5-1 and TRBJ2-3; D may be TRBD1 or TRBD2 (6 bases each). From germline, CDR1 is SGHRS and CDR2 YFSETQ. CDR3 length equals 16 residues. Trimming removed 2 bases at V and 5 bases at J, with 18 bases between. CDR3 in amino acids: CASSFTGEGGVDTQYF. CDR3 DNA: TGCGCCAGCAGCTTTACGGGAGAGGGGGGCGTAGATACGCAGTATTTT. The full variable domain, in which reference TRBV5-1 and TRBJ2-3 provide the parts outside the CDR3, is KAGVTQTPRYLIKTRGQQVTLSCSPISGHRSVSWYQQTPGQGLQFLFEYFSETQRNKGNFPGRFSGRQFSNSRSEMNVSTLELGDSALYLCASSFTGEGGVDTQYFGPGTRLTVL.

This sequence joins TRBV18 and TRBJ1-1; a weak D match, TRBD1 (6 bases). Germline CDR1 KGHSH, CDR2 LQKENI. The CDR3 spans 15 residues. Trimming shortened V by 3 bases and J by 4 bases, and 15 bases separated the two germline ends. CDR3 nucleotide sequence: TGTGCCAGCTCACCCCATCCGGGGGCTGGCACTGAAGCTTTCTTT. It is translated as CASSPHPGAGTEAFF.

This chain joins TRBV28 and TRBJ1-4, with 7 positions matching TRBD1. Germline loops: CDR1 MDHEN, CDR2 SYDVKM. This CDR3 has 16 residues. Trimming at V came to 6 bases and at J to 6 bases, leaving 13 bases not matched to a gene. The CDR3 sequence is CASSSYTGARDEKLFF. The CDR3 DNA sequence: TGTGCCAGCAGCTCATATACAGGGGCGCGGGATGAAAAACTGTTTTTT.

Many counts were recorded for this clonotype. The chain uses TRBV11-2 and TRBJ1-6; tentatively, D is TRBD1 (6 bases). CDR3 length: 13 amino acids. V was trimmed by 5 bases and J by 11 bases, leaving 13 bases between them. CDR1 SGHAT and CDR2 FQNNGV come from the germline V gene. CDR3 coding DNA: TGTGCCAGCAGCCACGGGGGGGCAACACCCCTCCACTTT. Its protein product is CASSHGGATPLHF.

The chain recombines TRBV6-9 with TRBJ1-1, with TRBD1 as a possible D gene (6 bases). The CDR3 has 14 amino acids. The germline V gene has CDR1 MNHGY and CDR2 SVAAGI. V dropped 4 bases and J dropped 6 bases, with 15 bases sitting between them. The CDR3 nucleotides read TGTGCCAGCAGTTCCACAGGGAGTTGGGCTGAAGCTTTCTTT. The encoded protein is CASSSTGSWAEAFF.

This clonotype was observed many times. The chain combines TRBV2 with TRBJ1-1; 7 bases agree with TRBD1. The germline V gene has CDR1 SNHLY and CDR2 FYNNEI. This CDR3 contains 13 residues. Germline trimming cut 6 bases from V and 5 bases from J; bases unmatched to any gene: 6. Here the CDR3 reads CASSEGARTEAFF. The CDR3 coding sequence is TGTGCCAGCAGCGAGGGGGCGCGTACTGAAGCTTTCTTT.

Remarks on this clonotype: A read error may explain this, as a much larger clone is one base away. The V and J genes are TRBV7-8 and TRBJ2-7; 7 bases are shared with TRBD1. The germline gives CDR1 SGHVS, CDR2 FQNEAQ. CDR3 length equals 12 residues. CDR3 nucleotide sequence: TGTGCCGGCAGCACGACAGGGTACGAGCAGTACTTC. It translates to CAGSTTGYEQYF.

This clonotype was detected ten times or more. CDR3 nucleotide sequence: TGTGCCAGCAGTTACGGCCGGAGCCCAGGCGGCTACACCTTC. It encodes CASSYGRSPGGYTF. The gene calls are TRBV6-5 and TRBJ1-2, with unresolved D. The CDR3 has 14 residues. V was trimmed by 2 bases and J by 8 bases, leaving 15 bases between them. Germline values: CDR1 MNHEY, CDR2 SVGAGI.

In the case of this clonotype: This likely comes from a read error, as the CDR3 has no conserved phenylalanine or tryptophan at its end. The chain is built from TRBV14 and TRBJ1-5, with D unresolved. The germline V and J ends were trimmed by 4 bases and 5 bases, with 18 bases remaining between them. The CDR3 contains 16 residues. CDR1 is SGHDN, CDR2 FVKESK, per germline. Here the CDR3 DNA reads TGTGCCAGCAGCCCCCATCGGCCCTCGGGTCATCAGCCCCAGCATCTT. Its protein is CASSPHRPSGHQPQHL.

This clonotype was observed at least ten times. This chain uses TRBV2 with TRBJ2-4; 8 bases map to TRBD1. Germline V gene sequence: CDR1 SNHLY, CDR2 FYNNEI. CDR3 length: 14 residues. V was pared by 1 base and J by 8 bases, with 4 bases of the junction left unmatched. The DNA of the CDR3 is TGTGCCAGCAGTGAAGAAACAGGGGGGCACATTCAGTACTTC. Its translation is CASSEETGGHIQYF.

As to this clonotype: It may be a read error: a sequence one base away is much more abundant. This chain connects TRBV2 to TRBJ1-5; D remains unclear. CDR3 length equals 16 residues. The germline CDR1 and CDR2 sequences are SNHLY and FYNNEI. CDR3 residues: CASSVFGRNSSQPQHF. CDR3 nucleotides: TGTGCCAGCAGTGTTTTCGGAAGGAATAGCAGTCAGCCCCAGCATTTT.

This clonotype was seen a few times. This chain joins TRBV27 and TRBJ2-1, with 8 bases lining up with TRBD2. The CDR3 has 14 amino acids. The germline V gene encodes CDR1 MNHEY and CDR2 SMNVEV (reference sequence). The V gene end was trimmed by 4 bases and the J gene end by 9 bases; junction bases not matched to a gene: 8. The CDR3 spells CASSSTGTRSEQFF. Written as DNA, the CDR3 is TGTGCCAGCAGTTCCACCGGGACTAGAAGTGAGCAGTTCTTC.

This sequence joins TRBV2 and TRBJ2-1; 7 bases match TRBD2. The germline gives CDR1 SNHLY, CDR2 FYNNEI. V shed 6 bases, J shed 7 bases, and the junction held 12 bases outside the gene matches. This CDR3 has 15 amino acids. The CDR3 DNA follows: TGTGCCAGCAGCCCTATGGCGGGAGCCCCAAATGAGCAGTTCTTC. This encodes CASSPMAGAPNEQFF.

The J gene is TRBJ2-3, the V gene TRBV11-2, with D unclear. Germline CDR1 reads SGHAT; CDR2 reads FQNNGV. The CDR3 extends over 15 amino acids. V was trimmed by 1 base and J by 0 bases, leaving 8 bases between them. CDR3 sequence (DNA): TGTGCCAGCAGCTTAGGTAGCCCAAGCACAGATACGCAGTATTTT. Protein: CASSLGSPSTDTQYF.

In DNA, the CDR3 is TGTGCCAGTAGTACACAGGGCCCCGAAGCTTTCTTT. Its translation is CASSTQGPEAFF. This chain joins TRBV19 and TRBJ1-1; D is perhaps TRBD1 (6 bases). The germline CDR1 and CDR2 sequences are LNHDA and SQIVND (reference sequence). The CDR3 is made up of 12 amino acids. Trimming stripped 4 bases from V and 8 bases from J, with 11 bases between.

V and J are TRBV19 and TRBJ1-1, with D hard to call. There are 13 residues in the CDR3. The germline V gene has CDR1 LNHDA and CDR2 SQIVND (reference sequence). Trimming cost V 3 bases and J 8 bases, with 13 bases left between them. The CDR3 sequence is CASSIYGLTEAFF. The CDR3 region has the DNA TGTGCCAGTAGTATTTATGGTTTGACAGAAGCTTTCTTT.

This clonotype turned up a few times. The rearrangement uses TRBV6-1 and TRBJ1-1, with TRBD1 matching 8 bases. Germline trimming cut 5 bases from V and 4 bases from J; bases unmatched to any gene: 9. This CDR3 is 15 amino acids long. The germline CDR1 and CDR2 sequences are MNHNS and SASEGT. CDR3 amino acids: CASSPLTGEVTEAFF. Written as DNA, the CDR3 is TGTGCCAGCAGTCCACTGACAGGGGAGGTCACTGAAGCTTTCTTT.

V usage is TRBV7-2 and J usage is TRBJ2-5; tentative D call: TRBD2 (6 bases). Per germline, CDR1 SGHTA and CDR2 FQGNSA. Trimming stripped 4 bases from V and 4 bases from J, with 13 bases between. This CDR3 contains 14 residues. The CDR3 nucleotides are TGTGCCAGCAGCTCCCGGTACGGGGGAGAGACCCAGTACTTC. Encoded protein: CASSSRYGGETQYF.